The clone carrying this T cell receptor (beta chain) was counted between two and nine times. The data are from a study of cytomegalovirus exposure and HLA in healthy donors. The V and J ends lost 8 bases and 1 base respectively, with 9 bases between them. The CDR3 spans 13 residues. Germline assignment: CDR1 MDHEN and CDR2 SYDVKM. Primers included in the PCR were 60 Vbeta and 13 Jbeta primers. TCRdb's table, derived via immunoSEQ multiplex PCR, lists solely in-frame clones and lacks some. Found here are about 65,000 clones, around 73% of them singletons; the top ten hold over 2.5%. V and J are TRBV28 and TRBJ1-5, with no clear D. The source is a girl aged 10 to 17 in good health and CMV-seropositive. The sample comprised PBMCs. CDR3 in amino acids: CASQRVSNQPQHF. As DNA, the CDR3 is TGTGCCAGCCAGCGGGTGAGCAATCAGCCCCAGCATTTT. Full variable domain (rest looked up from reference TRBV28 and TRBJ1-5): DVKVTQSSRYLVKRTGEKVFLECVQDMDHENMFWYRQDPGLGLRLIYFSYDVKMKEKGDIPEGYSVSREKKERFSLILESASTNQTSMYLCASQRVSNQPQHFGDGTRLSIL.